What follows are 15 T cell receptor beta chains derived from one specimen sequenced in a study of early T cells in non-severe SARS-CoV-2 infection (dated by TCRdb to 2020 to 2023). Library preparation employed 5' RACE. Sequenced using a NextSeq 500. TCRdb reanalyzed the raw reads on its own, using fastp at Q25 for trimming and MiXCR for clone calling, and kept in-frame beta chains. Under each unique CDR3 protein, matching rows form one entry showing the most common genes and DNA. The sample table contains tens of thousands of distinct CDR3 sequences; only one count was recorded for 10% to 15% of them. Approximately 1.3% of the sample is held by the ten biggest clonotypes. The sample in question was whole blood, obtained at baseline. These receptors all stem from an adult who was a healthcare worker with PCR-confirmed SARS-CoV-2 infection or an uninfected control (not recorded which).

Only a few counts were recorded for this clonotype. The rearrangement links TRBV20-1 to TRBJ2-7, with 11 bases aligning to TRBD2. Germline loops: CDR1 DFQATT, CDR2 SNEGSKA (reference sequence). The CDR3 covers 15 residues. The J segment lost 3 bases and the V segment lost 5 bases, leaving 9 bases of the junction unmatched. CDR3 sequence (DNA): TGCAGTGCTGCCCAAGCTACTAGCGGGAGCTACGAGCAGTACTTC. As protein: CSAAQATSGSYEQYF.

This chain connects TRBV12-3 or TRBV12-4 to TRBJ2-2; D is unclear. This CDR3 contains 15 residues. V lost 0 bases and J lost 7, with 12 bases in between. The CDR3 nucleotides are TGTGCCAGCAGTTTAGCTAGCCTTGGAAACGGGGAGCTGTTTTTT. Protein product: CASSLASLGNGELFF.

The chain employs TRBV7-9 and TRBJ1-1; D is unclear. The CDR3 covers 13 residues. Between the trimmed V and J ends, which lost 10 bases and 4 bases, there was a span of 16 bases. Germline values: CDR1 SEHNR, CDR2 FQNEAQ (reference sequence). The CDR3 sequence is CATPTRVSTEAFF. CDR3 nucleotide sequence: TGTGCCACTCCGACAAGGGTGAGCACTGAAGCTTTCTTT.

This clonotype was detected a few times. The genes are TRBV7-6 and TRBJ2-2; D ambiguous. V lost 2 bases to trimming and J lost 0 bases, with 13 bases between them. The CDR3 contains 17 residues. Germline CDR1 SGHVS, CDR2 FNYEAQ. Here the CDR3 reads CASSLIVKQTNTGELFF. CDR3 DNA sequence: TGTGCCAGCAGCTTAATCGTAAAGCAAACGAACACCGGGGAGCTGTTTTTT.

The rearrangement joins TRBV19 to TRBJ1-2; tentative D call: TRBD1 (5 bases). Between the trimmed V and J ends, which lost 3 bases and 2 bases, there was a span of 10 bases. Germline values: CDR1 LNHDA, CDR2 SQIVND (reference sequence). The CDR3 spans 14 residues. CDR3 bases: TGTGCCAGTAGTATCCAACGGGGGAACTATGGCTACACCTTC. Protein: CASSIQRGNYGYTF.

In its sample, this clonotype was seen many times. This chain links TRBV28 with TRBJ1-3; D is undetermined. The CDR3 has 16 amino acids. V was clipped by 5 bases and J by 0 bases, with 14 bases between them. Per the germline V gene, CDR1 is MDHEN and CDR2 is SYDVKM. The CDR3 nucleotides are TGTGCCAGCAGTCCCCAGACATGGAGCTCTGGAAACACCATATATTTT. Protein product: CASSPQTWSSGNTIYF.

This clonotype was recorded many times. V and J are TRBV19 and TRBJ2-1; TRBD2 matches at 9 bases. Germline lookup yields CDR1 LNHDA and CDR2 SQIVND (reference sequence). The trim removed 5 bases at V and 2 bases at J, leaving 4 bases unmatched. The CDR3 loop spans 15 amino acids. CDR3 nucleotides: TGTGCCAGTAGTGTCTTAGCGGGGGCCTACAATGAGCAGTTCTTC. Encoded protein: CASSVLAGAYNEQFF. The full variable domain, with the rest looked up from reference TRBV19 and TRBJ2-1, is DGGITQSPKYLFRKEGQNVTLSCEQNLNHDAMYWYRQDPGQGLRLIYYSQIVNDFQKGDIAEGYSVSREKKESFPLTVTSAQKNPTAFYLCASSVLAGAYNEQFFGPGTRLTVL.

J is TRBJ2-7 and V is TRBV25-1, with D perhaps matching TRBD1 (6 bases). Germline-derived CDR1 and CDR2 are MGHDK and SYGVNS. V gave up 3 bases and J gave up 5 bases, with 14 bases separating them. CDR3 size: 14 residues. CDR3 loop: CASSDPRGSDEQYF. CDR3 DNA sequence: TGTGCCAGCAGTGACCCGAGGGGGAGCGACGAGCAGTACTTC.

The V gene is TRBV28, the J gene TRBJ2-7; TRBD1 matches 9 bases. The CDR3 extends over 15 amino acids. CDR1 MDHEN and CDR2 SYDVKM come from the germline V gene. V shed 2 bases, J shed 6 bases, and the junction held 8 bases outside the gene matches. The CDR3 reads CASSLAGTGFREQYF. CDR3 nucleotide sequence: TGTGCCAGCAGTTTAGCCGGGACAGGGTTTCGCGAGCAGTACTTC.

The CDR3 here is CSVEGLAGKEQYF. The CDR3 coding sequence is TGCAGCGTGGAGGGACTAGCGGGAAAAGAGCAGTACTTC. V and J are TRBV29-1 and TRBJ2-7, with 13 bases that match TRBD2. V dropped 6 bases and J dropped 7; count of bases not matched to a gene: 6. The CDR3 length is 13 residues. Germline V gene lookup returns CDR1 SQVTM and CDR2 ANQGSEA.

This clonotype was seen only a few times. The chain employs TRBV29-1 and TRBJ2-5; no clear D gene. The germline V gene encodes CDR1 SQVTM and CDR2 ANQGSEA. V was pared by 7 bases and J by 1 base, with 13 bases between. The length of the CDR3 is 13 residues. The CDR3 here is CSARNGVQETQYF. Written as DNA, the CDR3 is TGCAGCGCCCGAAACGGAGTCCAAGAGACCCAGTACTTC.

This clonotype was seen more than once but under ten times. The chain links TRBV11-2 to TRBJ2-5; TRBD1 aligns across 10 bases. The V gene end was trimmed by 7 bases and the J gene end by 4 bases; junction bases not matched to a gene: 12. Looked up from germline, CDR1 is SGHAT and CDR2 is FQNNGV. This CDR3 is built from 16 residues. CDR3 amino acids: CASTQIGTGAGETQYF. The CDR3 DNA follows: TGTGCCAGCACCCAGATCGGGACAGGGGCTGGAGAGACCCAGTACTTC.

This clonotype was observed a handful of times. This rearrangement joins TRBV20-1 to TRBJ1-1; D not resolved. Germline CDR1 reads DFQATT; CDR2 reads SNEGSKA (reference sequence). The CDR3 spans 12 residues. V lost 0 bases and J lost 1, with 3 bases in between. The CDR3 loop reads CSARDPNTEAFF. The CDR3 nucleotides are TGCAGTGCTAGAGACCCGAACACTGAAGCTTTCTTT.

The chain joins TRBV19 to TRBJ1-5; TRBD1 aligns across 7 bases. Germline assignment: CDR1 LNHDA and CDR2 SQIVND (reference sequence). The junction had 10 bases not matched to a gene; V was cut back by 10 bases and J by 1 base. The CDR3 length is 15 residues. CDR3 protein: CATGDSVSSNQPQHF. In DNA, the CDR3 is TGTGCCACTGGGGACAGCGTGTCCAGCAATCAGCCCCAGCATTTT. Drawing the rest from reference TRBV19 and TRBJ1-5, the complete variable domain is DGGITQSPKYLFRKEGQNVTLSCEQNLNHDAMYWYRQDPGQGLRLIYYSQIVNDFQKGDIAEGYSVSREKKESFPLTVTSAQKNPTAFYLCATGDSVSSNQPQHFGDGTRLSIL.

This clonotype was observed a few times. This chain links TRBV7-6 with TRBJ2-1; 9 nucleotides align to TRBD1. There are 16 residues in the CDR3. Germline CDR1 is SGHVS and CDR2 is FNYEAQ. V lost 0 bases and J lost 6; bases outside the gene matches: 6. The DNA for the CDR3 is TGTGCCAGCAGCTTAGCCGGGACAGGGATTCCCAATGAGCAGTTCTTC. Protein sequence: CASSLAGTGIPNEQFF.